One T cell receptor beta chain is described in this entry. What it binds is unknown. The V gene's germline CDR1 is LNHNV and CDR2 YYDKDF (reference sequence). The V and J ends lost 2 bases and 5 bases respectively, with 9 bases between them. The CDR3 consists of 14 residues. The sample comes from a study of T cell responses to AZD1222 COVID-19 vaccine. Study results and caveats: Repertoire sampling was restricted to post-peak T cell response timepoints. Possibly, clonal diversity was underestimated; donors were largely white British and included more females.

Using immunoSEQ multiplex PCR, the repertoire was profiled, and TCRdb retains in-frame clones only, with some absent. The sample yields 18,000 or so clones, over 85% seen once. Pooled samples include second doses given at about 4 or 12 weeks. This chain joins TRBV15 and TRBJ1-4; D remains unclear. The sequencing used peripheral blood, collected 28 days after the second AZD1222 dose. This sequence was found in an adult who received the AZD1222 COVID-19 vaccine. As DNA, the CDR3 is TGTGCCACCAGCAGAAGGCAGGCGAATGAAAAACTGTTTTTT. Its translation is CATSRRQANEKLFF.